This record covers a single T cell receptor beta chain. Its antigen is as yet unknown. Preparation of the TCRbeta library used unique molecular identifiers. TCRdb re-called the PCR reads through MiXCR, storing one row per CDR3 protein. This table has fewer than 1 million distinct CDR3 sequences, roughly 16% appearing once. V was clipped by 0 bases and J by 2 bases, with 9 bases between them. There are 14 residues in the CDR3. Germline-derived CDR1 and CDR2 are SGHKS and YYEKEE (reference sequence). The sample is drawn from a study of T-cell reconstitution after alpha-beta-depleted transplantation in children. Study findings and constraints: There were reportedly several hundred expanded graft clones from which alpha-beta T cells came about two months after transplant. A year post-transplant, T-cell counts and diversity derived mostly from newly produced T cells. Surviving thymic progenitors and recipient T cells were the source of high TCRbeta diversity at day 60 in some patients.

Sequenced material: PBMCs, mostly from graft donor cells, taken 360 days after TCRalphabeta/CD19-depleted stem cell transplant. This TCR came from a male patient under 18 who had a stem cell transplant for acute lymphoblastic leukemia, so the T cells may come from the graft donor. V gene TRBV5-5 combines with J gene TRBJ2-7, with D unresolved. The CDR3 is CASSLAAETYEQYF. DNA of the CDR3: TGTGCCAGCAGCTTGGCTGCAGAGACCTACGAGCAGTACTTC.